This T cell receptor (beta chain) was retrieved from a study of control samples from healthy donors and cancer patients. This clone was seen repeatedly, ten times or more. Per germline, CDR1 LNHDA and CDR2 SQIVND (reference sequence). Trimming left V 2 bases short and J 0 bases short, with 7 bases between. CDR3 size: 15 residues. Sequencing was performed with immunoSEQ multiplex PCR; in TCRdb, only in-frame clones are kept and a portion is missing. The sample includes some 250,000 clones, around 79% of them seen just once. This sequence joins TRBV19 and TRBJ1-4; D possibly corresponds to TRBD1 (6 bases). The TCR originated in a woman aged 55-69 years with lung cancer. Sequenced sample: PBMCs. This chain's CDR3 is CASSISGATNEKLFF. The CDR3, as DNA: TGTGCCAGTAGTATATCAGGGGCAACTAATGAAAAACTGTTTTTT.